This TCR beta chain was profiled in a study of T-cell reconstitution after alpha-beta-depleted transplantation in children. The CDR3 runs to 15 residues. The germline V gene has CDR1 DFQATT and CDR2 SNEGSKA (reference sequence). The V gene lost 0 bases and the J gene lost 6 bases, with 14 bases spanning the gap. Preparation of the TCRbeta library was carried out with unique molecular identifiers. TCRdb re-called the PCR reads with MiXCR, one entry per CDR3 protein. The table has about a million distinct CDR3 sequences, 25% to 35% seen once. The TCR sequence derives from a boy less than two years old who had a stem cell transplant for SCID, so the T cells may come from the graft donor. The gene calls are TRBV20-1 and TRBJ1-4; a possible D gene is TRBD1 (5 bases). The sequences come from PBMCs, mostly from graft donor cells, collected 360 days after TCRalphabeta/CD19-depleted stem cell transplant. The CDR3 reads CSAREPGRPDEKLFF. DNA for the CDR3: TGCAGTGCTAGAGAACCGGGACGACCGGATGAAAAACTGTTTTTT.